The clone carrying this T cell receptor (beta chain) was detected many times. This entry is derived from a study of CD8 T cells in ankylosing spondylitis. The CDR3 length is 13 residues. CDR1 and CDR2 from the germline V gene are SEHNR and FQNEAQ (reference sequence). V was clipped by 1 base and J by 3 bases, with 6 bases between them. Each CDR3 protein is one row after TCRdb ran MiXCR on the 5' RACE reads. The sample has about 52,000 distinct CDR3 sequences; about 7% are singletons. This receptor was obtained from a female donor with ankylosing spondylitis or in good health (not recorded which). Specimen: blood, either unsorted or a sorted T cell fraction (not recorded which). V and J are TRBV7-9 and TRBJ1-2, with D unresolved. The CDR3 region has the DNA TGTGCCAGCAGCTTAGGCGCCGACTATGGCTACACCTTC. It specifies CASSLGADYGYTF.